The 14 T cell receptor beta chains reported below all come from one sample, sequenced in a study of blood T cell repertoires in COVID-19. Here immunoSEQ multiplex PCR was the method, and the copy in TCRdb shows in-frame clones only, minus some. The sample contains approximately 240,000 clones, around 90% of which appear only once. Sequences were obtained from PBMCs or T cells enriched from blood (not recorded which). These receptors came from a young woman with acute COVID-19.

This CDR3 reads CSVAAGALNTGELFF. In DNA form, the CDR3 reads TGCAGCGTTGCAGCGGGAGCCTTAAACACCGGGGAGCTGTTTTTT. V gene TRBV29-1 combines with J gene TRBJ2-2, with TRBD2 matching 8 bases. CDR1 is SQVTM, CDR2 ANQGSEA, per germline. CDR3 length: 15 amino acids. After removal of 4 bases from V and 2 bases from J, the junction contained 6 bases not matched to a gene.

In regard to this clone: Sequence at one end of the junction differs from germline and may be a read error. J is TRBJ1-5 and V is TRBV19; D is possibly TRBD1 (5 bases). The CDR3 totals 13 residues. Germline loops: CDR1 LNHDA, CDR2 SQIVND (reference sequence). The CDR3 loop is CASNIRGNQPQHF. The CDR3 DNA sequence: TGTGCCAGTAATATAAGGGGTAATCAGCCCCAGCATTTT.

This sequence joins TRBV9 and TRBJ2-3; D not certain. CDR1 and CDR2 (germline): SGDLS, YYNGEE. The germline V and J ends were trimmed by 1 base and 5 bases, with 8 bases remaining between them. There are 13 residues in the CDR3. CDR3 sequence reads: CASSVRLLDTQYF. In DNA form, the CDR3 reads TGTGCCAGCAGCGTAAGACTCTTAGATACGCAGTATTTT.

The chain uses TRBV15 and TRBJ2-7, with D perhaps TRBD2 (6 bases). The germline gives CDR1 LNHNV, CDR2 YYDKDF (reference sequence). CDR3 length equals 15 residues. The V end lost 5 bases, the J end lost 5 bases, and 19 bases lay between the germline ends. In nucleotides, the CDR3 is TGTGCCACCAGCGGGGACTTCCCGGATGTGGACGAGCAGTACTTC. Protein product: CATSGDFPDVDEQYF.

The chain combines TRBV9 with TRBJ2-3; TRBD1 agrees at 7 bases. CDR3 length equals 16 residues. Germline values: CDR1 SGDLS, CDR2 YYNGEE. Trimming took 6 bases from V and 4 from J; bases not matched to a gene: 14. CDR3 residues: CASNPAQGGFADTQYF. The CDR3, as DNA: TGTGCCAGCAACCCTGCACAAGGGGGCTTCGCAGATACGCAGTATTTT. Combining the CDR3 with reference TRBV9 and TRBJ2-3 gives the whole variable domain DSGVTQTPKHLITATGQRVTLRCSPRSGDLSVYWYQQSLDQGLQFLIQYYNGEERAKGNILERFSAQQFPDLHSELNLSSLELGDSALYFCASNPAQGGFADTQYFGPGTRLTVL.

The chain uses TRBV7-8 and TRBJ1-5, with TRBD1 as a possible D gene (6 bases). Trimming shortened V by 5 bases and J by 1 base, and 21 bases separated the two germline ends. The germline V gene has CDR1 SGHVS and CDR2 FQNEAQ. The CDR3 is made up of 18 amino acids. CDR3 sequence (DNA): TGTGCCAGCAGCCCCACCGCGATTCGACAGGCCAGCAATCAGCCCCAGCATTTT. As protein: CASSPTAIRQASNQPQHF.

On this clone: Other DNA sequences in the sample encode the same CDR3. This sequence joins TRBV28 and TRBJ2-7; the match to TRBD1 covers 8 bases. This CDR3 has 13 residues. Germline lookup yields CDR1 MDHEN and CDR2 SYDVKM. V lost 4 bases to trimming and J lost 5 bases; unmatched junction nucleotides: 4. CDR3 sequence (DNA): TGTGCCAGCAGTTATGGACAGGGCGACGAGCAGTACTTC. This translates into CASSYGQGDEQYF.

As DNA, the CDR3 is TGTGCCAGCGGCGGGGCCCTAAACTATGGCTACACCTTC. The encoded protein is CASGGALNYGYTF. V is TRBV12-3 or TRBV12-4 and J is TRBJ1-2; the D gene is possibly TRBD1 (5 bases). The CDR3 extends over 13 amino acids. V lost 8 bases to trimming and J lost 2 bases, with 12 bases between them.

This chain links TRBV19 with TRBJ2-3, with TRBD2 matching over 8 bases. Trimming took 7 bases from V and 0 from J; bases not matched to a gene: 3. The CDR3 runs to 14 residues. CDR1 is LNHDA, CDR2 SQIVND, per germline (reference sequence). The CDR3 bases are TGTGCCAGTAATCTAGCGGGTAGCACAGATACGCAGTATTTT. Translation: CASNLAGSTDTQYF.

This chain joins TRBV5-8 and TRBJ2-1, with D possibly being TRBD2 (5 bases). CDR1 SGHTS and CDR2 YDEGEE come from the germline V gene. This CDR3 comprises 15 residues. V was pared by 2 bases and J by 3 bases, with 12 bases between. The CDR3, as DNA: TGTGCCAGCAGCTTCGCGGGTACGGGCTACAATGAGCAGTTCTTC. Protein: CASSFAGTGYNEQFF. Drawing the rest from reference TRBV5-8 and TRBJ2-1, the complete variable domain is EAGVTQSPTHLIKTRGQQATLRCSPISGHTSVYWYQQALGLGLQFLLWYDEGEERNRGNFPPRFSGRQFPNYSSELNVNALELEDSALYLCASSFAGTGYNEQFFGPGTRLTVL.

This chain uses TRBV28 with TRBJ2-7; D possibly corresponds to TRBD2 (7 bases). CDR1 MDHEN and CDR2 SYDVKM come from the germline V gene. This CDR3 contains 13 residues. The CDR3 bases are TGTGCTACGGAGGGGGGGCGCGTATACGAGCAGTACTTC. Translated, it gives CATEGGRVYEQYF.

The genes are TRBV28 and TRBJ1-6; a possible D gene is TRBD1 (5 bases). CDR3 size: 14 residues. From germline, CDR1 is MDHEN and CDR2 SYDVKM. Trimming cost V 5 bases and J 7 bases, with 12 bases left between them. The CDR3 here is CASSRQPWNSPLHF. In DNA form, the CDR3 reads TGTGCCAGCAGTAGACAGCCCTGGAATTCACCCCTCCACTTT.

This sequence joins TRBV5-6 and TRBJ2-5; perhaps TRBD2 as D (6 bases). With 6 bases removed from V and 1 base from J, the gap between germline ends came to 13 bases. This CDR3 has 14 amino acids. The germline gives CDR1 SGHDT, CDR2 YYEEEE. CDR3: CASNYVGGQETQYF. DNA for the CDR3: TGTGCCAGCAACTATGTGGGGGGCCAAGAGACCCAGTACTTC.

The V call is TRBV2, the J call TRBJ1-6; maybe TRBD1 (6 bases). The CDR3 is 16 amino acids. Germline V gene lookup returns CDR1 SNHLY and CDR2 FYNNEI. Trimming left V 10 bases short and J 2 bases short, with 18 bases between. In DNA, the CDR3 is TGTGCCACCCAAGGTTGGGGGCAGGCCTATAATTCACCCCTCCACTTT. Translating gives CATQGWGQAYNSPLHF.